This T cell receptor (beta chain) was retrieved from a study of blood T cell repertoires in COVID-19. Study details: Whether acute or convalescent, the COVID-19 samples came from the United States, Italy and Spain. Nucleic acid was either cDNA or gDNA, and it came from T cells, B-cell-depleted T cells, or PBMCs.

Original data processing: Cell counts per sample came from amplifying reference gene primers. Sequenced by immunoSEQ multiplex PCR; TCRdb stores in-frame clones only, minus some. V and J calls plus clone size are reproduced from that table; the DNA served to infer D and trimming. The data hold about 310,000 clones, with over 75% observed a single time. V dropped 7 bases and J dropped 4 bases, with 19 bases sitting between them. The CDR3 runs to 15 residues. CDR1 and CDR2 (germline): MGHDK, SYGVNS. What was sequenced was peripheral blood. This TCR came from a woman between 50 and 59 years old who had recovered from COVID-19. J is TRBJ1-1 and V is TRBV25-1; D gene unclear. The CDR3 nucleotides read TGTGCCAGCACAGTGAGTAATCGGGGAGGCACTGAAGCTTTCTTT. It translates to CASTVSNRGGTEAFF.